The clone carrying this T cell receptor (beta chain) occurred once. PCR involved 60 Vbeta and 13 Jbeta primers. The assay was immunoSEQ multiplex PCR, and TCRdb's table has in-frame clones only and misses some. The sample yields 95,000 to 110,000 clones, roughly 70% seen once. This CDR3 is 12 amino acids long. Looked up from germline, CDR1 is GTSNPN and CDR2 is SVGIG (reference sequence). With 1 base removed from V and 8 bases from J, the gap between germline ends came to 11 bases. This entry belongs to a study of cytomegalovirus exposure and HLA in healthy donors. This rearrangement joins TRBV30 to TRBJ1-2; D gene ambiguous. This sequence was found in a woman aged 45-59 years in good health and CMV-seronegative. Sequenced input: PBMCs. This CDR3 is CAWSAPFRGYTF. The DNA of the CDR3 is TGTGCCTGGAGTGCCCCCTTTCGGGGCTACACCTTC.